The entry below gives a single T cell receptor (beta chain) sequence along with its context. This receptor's antigen is unknown. Base qualities are not at hand, and no much larger clone is one base apart. The data were taken from a study of cytomegalovirus exposure and HLA in healthy donors (dated by TCRdb to about 2017). A note on the overall study: An earlier analysis of several hundred of the donors reported 250 to 300 Gb of sequence data and 100 million to 130 million unique TCR beta sequences from 190 million or so T cells. Roughly 300 gigabases of sequencing data and 80 million or so unique TCR sequences were included in an early release covering about 700 HLA-typed donors. Of the 300 to 500 genotyped donors, 75% to 85% were placed in the genetic ancestry cluster associated with self-reported Caucasian donors. The study was designed to test whether signatures of past pathogen exposure could be identified by cataloging public T cell receptors. The study profiled the T cell repertoires of hundreds of subjects by immunosequencing and related them to cytomegalovirus serostatus. Along with the roughly 670-subject first cohort, a separate validation cohort of 120 different subjects was used. To predict cytomegalovirus infection status, the study brought together high-throughput TCR immunosequencing, statistical association of individual TCRs with disease status, and machine learning. To study patterns of TCR occurrence, a later analysis re-analyzed previously published TCR beta repertoires from just over 650 donors and added high-resolution HLA genotyping. The later analysis used no new phenotypic data to find candidate immune exposures, relying instead on TCR beta sequences and their occurrence across donors. In an earlier analysis of about 590 of the donors, high-throughput TCR beta sequencing was used to judge whether each TCR beta V gene segment behaved as functional or pseudogenic. Donor age, sex, ethnicity and CMV serostatus were compiled alongside the repertoire data. Genome-wide SNP genotypes for about three fifths of the 666 donors were used in a later genetic analysis, which treated that subset as a discovery cohort. Every repertoire in the discovery cohort had been generated on one and the same sequencing platform. HLA typing included class I and class II loci at four-digit resolution. Typing coverage differed by locus: A, B, C, DRB1 and DQB1 were typed in roughly 620-630 donors, DQA1 in 522, DPA1 in roughly 590, and DPB1 in roughly 450. Several DR-DQ haplotypes were handled as single units for association and clustering because linkage in the cohort was strong. Across 398 genotyped donors of the cohort, an average of about 240,000 unique TCR beta nucleotide sequences per donor were sequenced, and 15% to 20% of those sequences were non-productive. What the work shows at the level of the full study, not this receptor alone: V-gene and J-gene trimming of TCR beta chains was associated with a missense DCLRE1C variant in a later genetic analysis, and the association was replicated in an independent cohort. Presence/absence analyses assumed roughly uniform sequencing depth across donors, an assumption that may not hold. Most CMV-associated TCR beta chains appeared to be HLA-restricted in a later analysis, and the HLA associations seemed to be driven largely by CMV exposure. The classifier was reported to diagnose cytomegalovirus status with high specificity and sensitivity in both the original and validation cohorts. In a later analysis, several top co-occurrence clusters were reported to appear linked to parvovirus B19, influenza, CMV and Epstein-Barr virus. In this cohort, only TCR beta chains were sequenced, and detectable features were limited by the absence of alpha or paired-chain data. In vitro tests confirmed that three of the cytomegalovirus-associated TCR beta chains recognize cytomegalovirus antigens. Because HLA typing was unavailable for some donors at each locus, only the typed subset was used in association tests. Correlated functional status among segregating V segments might be attributable to linkage disequilibrium, but an unknown experimental factor could not be ruled out. In a later analysis, about 17,000 TCR beta sequences were associated with specific HLA alleles at a false discovery rate of 0.05. Most TCR sequences were seen in very few donors, while some public TCRs were found in many individuals. The authors suggested that the approach could potentially be generalized to other disease states and immunological phenotypes. In a later analysis, HLA-associated TCR beta chains were found to be more clonally expanded and to have lower generation probabilities than equally common non-associated chains. Assigning TCR associations to individual alleles was difficult when HLA alleles, especially DR and DQ, strongly co-occurred. Because counts were too low, about 15 rarely observed V segments, including chromosome 9 orphons, were left out of the earlier analysis of about 500 of the donors. For the cohort, immune exposure information was limited to CMV serostatus. A group of highly shared sequence variants was considered likely to be a technical artifact of the sequencing pipeline. In a later analysis, the rate of TCR association differed among HLA loci, with DRB1 alleles having the most associated TCRs and HLA-C alleles having the fewest. Some IMGT-functional V segments, including TRBV6-2 and TRBV6-3, could not be distinguished by the 87-base-pair reads and were therefore excluded. According to a later genetic analysis, donors in an Asian-associated ancestry cluster had fewer N-insertions in productive TCRs than the roughly 660-donor mean. An earlier analysis of approximately 530 of the donors showed that most TCR beta V segments appeared in productive rearrangements either about 87% or about 30% of the time, which broadly matched IMGT annotations. A further reported finding was that TCR beta sequences accurately predicted the HLA-A and HLA-B alleles for most subjects in the first cohort. The study gave a list of over 150 TCR beta chains associated with cytomegalovirus.

Library preparation used the immunoSEQ multiplex PCR assay. A mixture of 60 forward primers for TCR Vbeta segments and 13 reverse primers for TCR Jbeta segments was used in the multiplex PCR. The CDR3 region of rearranged TCR beta genes was amplified from genomic DNA by a multiplex PCR assay. The Illumina HiSeq System was used to sequence the amplified TCR beta libraries as 87-base-pair reads. Turning to the authors' computational methods: Across the 670 or so repertoires, a later analysis counted some 80 million unique TCR beta chains, about 10 million of which were shared by at least two donors. To remove PCR and sequencing errors, raw reads were error-corrected and collapsed into unique sequences using a nearest-neighbor algorithm that merged closely related sequences. V, D and J gene segments were assigned by aligning CDR3 sequences to IMGT reference sequences. For a sequence to be retained, a match of at least six nucleotides to both a V gene segment and a J gene segment was required. A rearrangement was called productive if the CDR3 had no stop codons and remained in frame with V and J, and every other rearrangement was called non-productive. Following IMGT convention, CDR3 was defined as the stretch from the second conserved V-encoded cysteine up to the conserved J-encoded phenylalanine. The earlier analysis of some 600 of the donors excluded sequences that lacked an unambiguous match to a single V gene segment. In an earlier analysis of a few hundred of the donors, V segments were called functional above 56.7% productive rearrangements and were called segregating when the between-donor standard deviation exceeded 5%. A statistical classification framework was developed to diagnose cytomegalovirus status using the catalog of TCR beta chain sequences. In a later analysis, V and J genes were assigned by comparing TCR nucleotide sequences against IMGT/GENE-DB human TR gene sequences. The TCRdist pipeline was used in a later analysis to assign CDR3 sequences and most-parsimonious VDJ recombination scenarios. In a later analysis, each TCR beta chain was defined by its CDR3 amino acid sequence together with its V-gene family, and reads without a unique V-gene family were excluded. To address suspected cross-contamination and a sequencing artifact, a later analysis removed under 600 highly shared, low-generation-probability nucleotide sequences. A later analysis calculated a clonal expansion index for each public chain from normalized within-repertoire ranks of inferred template counts. Generation probabilities in a later analysis came from a VDJ recombination model fitted to out-of-frame rearrangements, and those results were checked against IGoR. In a later analysis, hypergeometric tests were used to score TCR-TCR, TCR-HLA and TCR-CMV co-occurrence, with a repertoire-size bias correction applied to TCR pairs. To estimate false discovery rates, a later analysis permuted the HLA or CMV assignments 20 times. In a later analysis, co-occurring TCRs were grouped using DBSCAN, with TCRdist sequence similarity added in when clustering inside HLA-allele-positive subsets. For co-occurrence clustering, repertoires with fewer than 30,000 or more than 120,000 public chains were excluded, along with roughly 5 repertoires with anomalous nucleotide sharing. In its TCRdb copy, this immuneACCESS table keeps in-frame sequences only and misses some clones. Where compared with another copy, unresolved V genes explain less than half of these, and the others have no known cause. That table supplies the V and J calls and clone size; D and trimming were determined from the DNA. The sample yields 150,000 to 200,000 clones; under 80% were counted once. The ten top clones hold 2% to 2.5% of the sample.

The germline V gene sets CDR1 to SNHLY and CDR2 to FYNNEI. After removal of 6 bases from V and 0 bases from J, the junction retains 5 bases not matched to a gene. The CDR3 runs 15 residues from the cysteine to the phenylalanine. Of all the DNA, just the CDR3 is kept, 45 bases in frame from base 1. The cohort was made up of 500 to 850 healthy bone marrow donors. At the time of sampling, all cohort members were nominally healthy, though unrecorded immune exposures were likely present. Of the 666 cohort members, around 300 had a positive CMV serostatus and 350 to 450 had a negative one, while no CMV serostatus was recorded for the donor. Every donor gave a peripheral blood sample, and the peripheral blood mononuclear cells from that sample were used for TCR beta sequencing. The Qiagen DNeasy Blood Extraction Kit was used to extract genomic DNA from the blood cell samples.

This chain joins TRBV2 to TRBJ1-5, with 7 junctional bases fitting TRBD1. Sequencing was carried out using PBMCs. The TCR was taken from a human donor in good health. The CDR3 protein is CASSVGQNSNQPQHF. The nucleotide sequence reads as follows: TGTGCCAGCAGCGTGGGACAGAATAGCAATCAGCCCCAGCATTTT.